A selection of T cell receptor beta chains follows, all from one sample in a study of PD-1 blockade in mismatch repair-deficient tumors. Assay: immunoSEQ multiplex PCR; the TCRdb copy retains only in-frame clones and omits some. The data hold about 84,000 clones, with about 85% observed a single time. The sample was peripheral blood, taken 12 weeks after starting pembrolizumab. These receptors were collected from an adult with mismatch repair-deficient cancer. The CDR3 runs from the conserved cysteine through the conserved F or W. The D gene is left open where the match is weak. Clone size is shown for a subset of rows, as once, few, many or a class of expanded clone.

CASSLGMGSSGNTIYF,TGCGCCAGCAGCTTGGGGATGGGGTCCTCTGGAAACACCATATATTTT,NA,TRBJ1-3,TRBV5-1,NA
CASNEDWGRNYGYTF,TGTGCCAGCAACGAAGATTGGGGGCGCAACTATGGCTACACCTTC,NA,TRBJ1-2,TRBV6-1,NA
CASTPWGKGYGYTF,TGTGCCAGCACCCCATGGGGAAAGGGCTATGGCTACACCTTC,once,TRBJ1-2,TRBV5-4,NA
CASSLEAGRNTEAFF,TGTGCCAGCAGCTTAGAGGCGGGAAGGAACACTGAAGCTTTCTTT,once,TRBJ1-1,TRBV11-3,NA
CASSLPSSYEQYF,TGTGCCAGCAGCTTGCCTAGCTCCTACGAGCAGTACTTC,once,TRBJ2-7,TRBV5-4,NA
CASSLGGSNQPQHF,TGTGCCAGCAGCTTAGGAGGGAGCAATCAGCCCCAGCATTTT,NA,TRBJ1-5,TRBV5-6,NA
CASSQDGRWNTEAFF,TGCGCCAGCAGCCAAGATGGGAGGTGGAACACTGAAGCTTTCTTT,NA,TRBJ1-1,TRBV4-1,NA
CASSAGGSSYNEQFF,TGCGCCAGCAGCGCTGGGGGGAGCTCCTACAATGAGCAGTTCTTC,NA,TRBJ2-1,TRBV5-1,NA
CASSYIGTGHEQYF,TGTGCCAGCAGCTACATAGGGACAGGCCACGAGCAGTACTTC,NA,TRBJ2-7,TRBV5-4,TRBD1
CASSYSDRPYEQYF,TGTGCCAGCAGTTACTCGGACAGACCATACGAGCAGTACTTC,NA,TRBJ2-7,TRBV6-5,NA
CACITGSGNTIYF,TGTGCCTGCATCACAGGCTCTGGAAACACCATATATTTT,few,TRBJ1-3,TRBV30,NA
CASTRGGGYTF,TGTGCCAGCACTAGGGGCGGAGGCTACACCTTC,NA,TRBJ1-2,TRBV19,NA
CASSTLGAGELFF,TGTGCCAGTAGTACCTTAGGGGCCGGGGAGCTGTTTTTT,NA,TRBJ2-2,TRBV19,NA
CASSLMVGASYNEQFF,TGCGCCAGCAGCTTGATGGTGGGAGCCTCCTACAATGAGCAGTTCTTC,few,TRBJ2-1,TRBV5-1,NA
CASTPLKRETQYF,TGTGCCAGCACCCCTCTGAAGAGGGAGACCCAGTACTTC,once,TRBJ2-5,TRBV11-2,NA
CASSVDPGHQPQHF,TGTGCCAGCAGCGTAGACCCGGGGCATCAGCCCCAGCATTTT,NA,TRBJ1-5,TRBV9,NA
CASSQATSPSYEQYF,TGCGCCAGCAGCCAAGCGACTAGCCCCTCCTACGAGCAGTACTTC,NA,TRBJ2-7,TRBV4-3,TRBD2
CASSLDRAGGYTF,TGTGCCAGCAGCTTGGACAGGGCTGGTGGCTACACCTTC,NA,TRBJ1-2,TRBV5-6,NA
CASSGGTGTYEQYF,TGTGCCAGCAGTGGGGGGACAGGGACCTACGAGCAGTACTTC,few,TRBJ2-7,TRBV6-1,TRBD1
CAISPTGTRRLASGRESPYEQYF,TGTGCCATCAGTCCTACCGGGACACGCCGACTTGCTAGCGGGAGGGAGTCCCCCTACGAGCAGTACTTC,NA,TRBJ2-7,TRBV10-3,TRBD2
CAISDPTGTDTQYF,TGTGCCATCAGTGACCCGACAGGGACAGATACGCAGTATTTT,NA,TRBJ2-3,TRBV10-3,TRBD1
CASSFSGLNSDTIYF,TGTGCCAGCAGCTTCTCCGGCCTAAATTCAGACACCATATATTTT,NA,TRBJ1-3,TRBV6-5,NA
CASSEYPGRVNGYTF,TGTGCCAGCAGTGAATACCCAGGGAGGGTAAATGGCTACACCTTC,few,TRBJ1-2,TRBV25-1,NA
CASAFTGARSTDTQYF,TGTGCCAGCGCCTTTACGGGGGCTCGAAGCACAGATACGCAGTATTTT,NA,TRBJ2-3,TRBV11-3,NA
CASSDLAGRDEQYF,TGTGCCAGCAGTGACCTAGCGGGACGGGACGAGCAGTACTTC,NA,TRBJ2-7,TRBV2,TRBD2
CASSESSEGIQYF,TGTGCCAGCAGTGAAAGTTCTGAGGGTATTCAGTACTTC,NA,TRBJ2-4,TRBV2,NA
CASSHSRTGKNTEAFF,TGCGCCAGCAGCCATTCGCGGACAGGGAAGAACACTGAAGCTTTCTTT,NA,TRBJ1-1,TRBV4-3,TRBD1
CASSIQSNQPQHF,TGTGCCAGCAGTATACAGAGCAATCAGCCCCAGCATTTT,NA,TRBJ1-5,TRBV21-1,NA
CASSESGSSYNEQFF,TGTGCCAGCAGCGAAAGCGGGAGTTCCTACAATGAGCAGTTCTTC,NA,TRBJ2-1,TRBV9,TRBD2
CASSQEGGNTGNEKLFF,TGCGCCAGCAGCCAAGAAGGAGGGAACACGGGGAATGAAAAACTGTTTTTT,NA,TRBJ1-4,TRBV4-3,NA
CASSLGDRGFGAFF,TGTGCCAGCAGCTTAGGGGACAGGGGGTTCGGAGCTTTCTTT,few,TRBJ1-1,TRBV7-6,TRBD1
CASSSGQGAPGYTF,TGTGCCAGCAGTTCGGGACAGGGGGCGCCCGGCTACACCTTC,NA,TRBJ1-2,TRBV27,TRBD1
CASSIEGASDYGYTF,TGCGCCAGCTCTATCGAGGGGGCGAGCGACTATGGCTACACCTTC,NA,TRBJ1-2,TRBV5-1,TRBD1
CAWSGTGLGEQYF,TGTGCCTGGAGTGGGACAGGACTCGGTGAGCAGTACTTC,NA,TRBJ2-7,TRBV30,TRBD1
CASSEARDRSMNTEAFF,TGTGCCAGCAGTGAAGCCCGGGACAGATCTATGAACACTGAAGCTTTCTTT,NA,TRBJ1-1,TRBV2,TRBD1
CASSLEASGRRVPYEQYF,TGTGCCAGCAGCTTAGAGGCTAGCGGCAGGAGGGTACCCTACGAGCAGTACTTC,once,TRBJ2-7,TRBV7-9,TRBD2
CASSLLGLASLEQFF,TGTGCCAGCAGCTTGTTGGGACTAGCCTCTCTTGAGCAGTTCTTC,NA,TRBJ2-1,TRBV5-4,TRBD2
CASSAYRVANTEAFF,TGTGCCAGTAGTGCCTACAGGGTCGCGAACACTGAAGCTTTCTTT,once,TRBJ1-1,TRBV19,NA
CASSLAVQPNTGELFF,TGTGCCAGCAGCTTGGCAGTACAGCCGAACACCGGGGAGCTGTTTTTT,NA,TRBJ2-2,TRBV5-6,NA
CASSISGTGGTDTQYF,TGTGCCAGCAGTATCTCCGGGACAGGGGGCACAGATACGCAGTATTTT,NA,TRBJ2-3,TRBV6-6,TRBD1
CASSLTSGNTDTQYF,TGTGCCAGCAGCTTGACTAGCGGGAACACAGATACGCAGTATTTT,NA,TRBJ2-3,TRBV7-2,TRBD2
CASSLVARGPNEQYF,TGTGCCAGCAGCTTAGTCGCGCGGGGTCCGAACGAGCAGTACTTC,NA,TRBJ2-7,TRBV11-1,NA
CASRGAVRSYNEQFF,TGTGCCAGCAGGGGTGCCGTGAGGTCCTACAATGAGCAGTTCTTC,NA,TRBJ2-1,TRBV6-5,NA
CASRRGREQFF,TGCGCCAGCAGAAGGGGACGTGAGCAGTTCTTC,NA,TRBJ2-1,TRBV5-1,NA
CASSLAGGSEQYF,TGTGCCAGCAGCTTAGCGGGAGGGAGTGAGCAGTACTTC,NA,TRBJ2-7,TRBV11-2,TRBD2
CASSELDTNSGNTIYF,TGTGCCAGCAGTGAATTGGACACCAACTCTGGAAACACCATATATTTT,NA,TRBJ1-3,TRBV25-1,NA
CASSDGTGPATNEKLFF,TGTGCCAGTAGTGACGGGACAGGACCAGCAACTAATGAAAAACTGTTTTTT,NA,TRBJ1-4,TRBV19,TRBD1
CATSREGASNYGYTF,TGTGCCACCAGCAGAGAGGGGGCAAGTAACTATGGCTACACCTTC,NA,TRBJ1-2,TRBV15,NA
CASSFSSRLEQFF,TGTGCCAGCAGTTTTTCTAGTCGGCTGGAGCAGTTCTTC,few,TRBJ2-1,TRBV11-2,NA
CASSLWGQNTEAFF,TGTGCCAGCAGCTTATGGGGACAGAACACTGAAGCTTTCTTT,NA,TRBJ1-1,TRBV7-9,NA
CASSLHPRDEQFF,TGTGCCAGCAGCCTCCACCCCCGTGATGAGCAGTTCTTC,NA,TRBJ2-1,TRBV9,NA
CASSLRRQGPEKLFF,TGTGCCAGCAGCTTAAGGCGGCAGGGGCCCGAAAAACTGTTTTTT,NA,TRBJ1-4,TRBV7-9,NA
CASSLVPAYNEQFF,TGTGCCAGCAGCTTGGTCCCAGCTTACAATGAGCAGTTCTTC,NA,TRBJ2-1,TRBV5-5,NA
CASSLGRVGQGPYEQYF,TGTGCCAGCAGCTTAGGAAGAGTGGGACAGGGTCCCTACGAGCAGTACTTC,NA,TRBJ2-7,TRBV7-8,TRBD1